Presented here are 8 T cell receptor beta chains from one specimen sequenced in a study of cytomegalovirus exposure and HLA in healthy donors. PCR employed 60 Vbeta and 13 Jbeta primers. This table comes from immunoSEQ multiplex PCR, and its TCRdb copy is limited to in-frame clones, with some not included. The top ten clones hold 0.24% of a sample with approximately 250,000 clones, more than 75% of them seen once. Sequences were obtained from PBMCs. The origin of the receptors is a girl aged 2 to 10 in good health and CMV-seronegative.

This clone appeared once. The chain employs TRBV6-5 and TRBJ1-3, with D uncertain. Germline V lookup: CDR1 MNHEY, CDR2 SVGAGI. The length of the CDR3 is 14 residues. V lost 5 bases and J 0 bases, leaving 8 bases between the germline ends. CDR3 protein: CASSLPGSGNTIYF. The CDR3 region has the DNA TGTGCCAGCAGTCTACCCGGCTCTGGAAACACCATATATTTT.

V and J are TRBV7-2 and TRBJ2-7; TRBD2 is a possible D gene (7 bases). This CDR3 is built from 16 residues. Germline lookup yields CDR1 SGHTA and CDR2 FQGNSA. Trimming took off 5 bases at V and 0 bases at J, with 17 bases between the two ends. This CDR3 is CASSREAGALSYEQYF. CDR3 bases: TGTGCCAGCAGCCGGGAGGCGGGGGCCCTCTCCTACGAGCAGTACTTC. Full variable domain (missing parts from reference TRBV7-2 and TRBJ2-7): GAGVSQSPSNKVTEKGKDVELRCDPISGHTALYWYRQSLGQGLEFLIYFQGNSAPDKSGLPSDRFSAERTGGSVSTLTIQRTQQEDSAVYLCASSREAGALSYEQYFGPGTRLTVT.

CDR3 in amino acids: CSVEGQGYPYEQYF. DNA for the CDR3: TGCAGCGTTGAAGGCCAGGGGTACCCCTACGAGCAGTACTTC. V usage is TRBV29-1 and J usage is TRBJ2-7; possible D gene TRBD1, 6 bases. Trimming cost V 1 base and J 2 bases, with 12 bases left between them. Per germline, CDR1 SQVTM and CDR2 ANQGSEA. The CDR3 has 14 amino acids.

The chain couples TRBV28 to TRBJ1-6; 7 bases are a match to TRBD1. Germline lookup yields CDR1 MDHEN and CDR2 SYDVKM. The CDR3 has 14 amino acids. The trim removed 3 bases at V and 11 bases at J, leaving 7 bases unmatched. The CDR3 DNA reads TGTGCCAGCAGTTTCGGACAGGAACACCCACCCCTCCACTTT. Encoded protein: CASSFGQEHPPLHF.

This chain links TRBV5-1 with TRBJ2-7, with D maybe TRBD2 (6 bases). The V end lost 4 bases, the J end lost 2 bases, and 16 bases lay between the germline ends. Looked up from germline, CDR1 is SGHRS and CDR2 is YFSETQ. The CDR3 is made up of 15 amino acids. The CDR3 here is CASSHRSRGTYEQYF. The CDR3 region has the DNA TGCGCCAGCAGCCACCGATCTCGGGGGACCTACGAGCAGTACTTC.

The chain uses TRBV10-3 and TRBJ2-7; 10 nucleotides align to TRBD1. Germline assignment: CDR1 ENHRY and CDR2 SYGVKD. Trimming removed 5 bases from V and 1 base from J; junction bases left unmatched: 2. The CDR3 is 14 amino acids. This CDR3 is CAISTGQGSYEQYF. The CDR3 nucleotides read TGTGCCATCAGTACGGGACAGGGGTCCTACGAGCAGTACTTC.

The CDR3 sequence is CASTKGGFLNTEAFF. CDR3 sequence (DNA): TGTGCCAGCACTAAGGGAGGGTTTCTAAACACTGAAGCTTTCTTT. The V gene is TRBV6-5, the J gene TRBJ1-1; D is uncertain. CDR3 length: 15 residues. Germline V lookup: CDR1 MNHEY, CDR2 SVGAGI. V lost 7 bases to trimming and J lost 2 bases, with 17 bases between them.

This clone has a single count. The chain links TRBV29-1 to TRBJ2-1; 9 bases line up with TRBD2. This CDR3 is 14 amino acids long. V shed 5 bases, J shed 7 bases, and the junction held 9 bases outside the gene matches. CDR1 is SQVTM, CDR2 ANQGSEA, per germline. The CDR3: CSVLAGTGPNEQFF. For the CDR3, the DNA is TGCAGCGTTCTAGCGGGAACGGGCCCGAATGAGCAGTTCTTC.